One sample yielded the 22 T cell receptor beta chains listed below, sequenced in a study of shared clonotypes between healthy human individuals. Some clones are missing from TCRdb's copy, which holds only in-frame ones; the method was immunoSEQ multiplex PCR. This table has hundreds of thousands of clones, over 60% appearing once. The sequencing input was PBMCs. The receptors originated from a woman in her 40s in good health. Some clones in this sample may be carry-over from other donors' samples.

V is TRBV6-5 and J is TRBJ2-7; D is perhaps TRBD2 (6 bases). The germline V and J ends were trimmed by 7 bases and 5 bases, with 12 bases remaining between them. This CDR3 is 12 amino acids long. Looked up from germline, CDR1 is MNHEY and CDR2 is SVGAGI. CDR3: CASTDWGDEQYF. CDR3 bases: TGTGCCAGCACCGACTGGGGGGACGAGCAGTACTTC.

As to this clone: A far larger clone is just one base off, so this is likely a read error. Other DNA sequences from this sample encode an identical CDR3 as well. V is TRBV15 and J is TRBJ1-2; 8 nucleotides line up with TRBD1. The CDR3 sequence is 15 residues long. The germline gives CDR1 LNHNV, CDR2 YYDKDF (reference sequence). The CDR3 loop reads CATSIQGATNYGYTF. CDR3 bases: TGTGCCACCAGCATTCAGGGGGCCACTAACTATGGCTACACCTTT.

This clone was seen ten or more times. Here the CDR3 reads CASSLVGRGPRETQYF. The DNA of the CDR3 is TGTGCCAGCAGCTTAGTCGGCAGGGGGCCTCGGGAGACCCAGTACTTC. The genes are TRBV7-9 and TRBJ2-5; 8 bases agree with TRBD1. The germline CDR1 and CDR2 sequences are SEHNR and FQNEAQ (reference sequence). There are 16 residues in the CDR3. The junction had 9 bases not matched to a gene; V was cut back by 1 base and J by 5 bases.

The V and J genes are TRBV7-3 and TRBJ2-7; D is undetermined. Per germline, CDR1 SGHTA and CDR2 FQGTGA. The CDR3 is 13 amino acids. Between the trimmed V and J ends, which lost 2 bases and 3 bases, there was a span of 8 bases. CDR3 region: CASSLGQNYEQYF. In nucleotides, the CDR3 is TGTGCCAGCAGCTTAGGTCAGAACTACGAGCAGTACTTC.

The rearrangement uses TRBV7-9 and TRBJ1-5, with 7 bases that match TRBD1. CDR3 length: 15 residues. CDR1 is SEHNR and CDR2 is FQNEAQ in the germline V gene (reference sequence). The junction had 5 bases not matched to a gene; V was cut back by 5 bases and J by 1 base. This chain's CDR3 is CASSTDRESNQPQHF. The CDR3 region has the DNA TGTGCCAGCAGCACCGACAGGGAGAGCAATCAGCCCCAGCATTTT.

This clone was recorded many times. The V call is TRBV7-8, the J call TRBJ1-1, with a possible D match to TRBD1 (5 bases). The CDR3 extends over 16 amino acids. The germline gives CDR1 SGHVS, CDR2 FQNEAQ. V lost 1 base, J lost 1 base, and 13 bases lay in between. CDR3 sequence (DNA): TGTGCCAGCAGCTTAGTTCGGGGACTAAGGAACACTGAAGCTTTCTTT. Protein: CASSLVRGLRNTEAFF.

The genes are TRBV5-1 and TRBJ1-2, with a possible D match to TRBD1 (5 bases). The CDR3 runs to 14 residues. Trimming took 0 bases from V and 4 from J, leaving 10 bases between them. Germline V gene lookup returns CDR1 SGHRS and CDR2 YFSETQ. The CDR3: CASSLEPGTYGYTF. The CDR3 coding sequence is TGCGCCAGCAGCTTGGAACCAGGGACCTATGGCTACACCTTC. The variable domain in full, with the rest retrieved from reference TRBV5-1 and TRBJ1-2, is KAGVTQTPRYLIKTRGQQVTLSCSPISGHRSVSWYQQTPGQGLQFLFEYFSETQRNKGNFPGRFSGRQFSNSRSEMNVSTLELGDSALYLCASSLEPGTYGYTFGSGTRLTVV.

On this clone: Only one base separates this from a far larger clonotype, so it likely reflects a read error. The chain is built from TRBV7-6 and TRBJ2-5; 8 bases map to TRBD1. CDR1 is SGHVS and CDR2 is FNYEAQ in the germline V gene. The J segment lost 11 bases and the V segment lost 1 base, leaving 9 bases of the junction unmatched. The CDR3 spans 14 residues. Here the CDR3 reads CASSLDDRGYGQYF. CDR3 coding DNA: TGTGCCAGCAGCTTAGATGACAGGGGCTACGGGCAGTACTTC.

Comment on this clone: A single base is all that separates this from a far larger clone, so a read error is likely. The chain recombines TRBV2 with TRBJ1-5, with TRBD1 matching over 7 bases. The CDR3 totals 17 residues. The J segment lost 1 base and the V segment lost 4 bases, leaving 10 bases of the junction unmatched. Germline assignment: CDR1 SNHLY and CDR2 FYNNEI. This CDR3 reads CASSGQGAGRSNQPQHF. The CDR3 DNA follows: TGTGCCAGCAGTGGACAGGGCGCGGGGCGGAGCAATCAGCCCCAGCATTTT.

The chain carries TRBV29-1 and TRBJ1-2, with TRBD1 as a possible D gene (5 bases). This CDR3 region has 14 residues. With 5 bases removed from V and 4 bases from J, the gap between germline ends came to 17 bases. Germline loops: CDR1 SQVTM, CDR2 ANQGSEA. The CDR3 nucleotides read TGCAGCGTTTGGGCAGGGCGAAATACCTATGGCTACACCTTC. Protein: CSVWAGRNTYGYTF.

The V call is TRBV19, the J call TRBJ2-7, with 8 bases matching TRBD1. Germline CDR1 LNHDA, CDR2 SQIVND (reference sequence). The CDR3 is made up of 13 amino acids. The J segment lost 6 bases and the V segment lost 10 bases, leaving 11 bases of the junction unmatched. DNA of the CDR3: TGTGCCACCTCGGGGCAGGGGGCTGGCGAGCAGTACTTC. This gives the protein CATSGQGAGEQYF.

The chain recombines TRBV29-1 with TRBJ1-1; no definite D call. This CDR3 has 11 residues. The V gene lost 6 bases and the J gene lost 2 bases, with 7 bases spanning the gap. Germline-derived CDR1 and CDR2 are SQVTM and ANQGSEA. The CDR3 region has the DNA TGCAGCGTCACCCTCAACACTGAAGCTTTCTTT. Encoded protein: CSVTLNTEAFF. Looking up the rest from reference TRBV29-1 and TRBJ1-1 gives the full variable domain: SAVISQKPSRDICQRGTSLTIQCQVDSQVTMMFWYRQQPGQSLTLIATANQGSEATYESGFVIDKFPISRPNLTFSTLTVSNMSPEDSSIYLCSVTLNTEAFFGQGTRLTVV.

To note about this clone: A single base is all that separates this from a far larger clone, so a read error is likely. Distinct nucleotide sequences in the sample also encode this CDR3. The genes are TRBV20-1 and TRBJ2-7; D gene uncertain. There are 10 residues in the CDR3. Germline V gene lookup returns CDR1 DFQATT and CDR2 SNEGSKA (reference sequence). Trimming removed 5 bases from V and 4 bases from J, with 6 bases in between. The CDR3: CSAGRYEQYF. For the CDR3, the DNA is TGCAGTGCTGGCCGGTACGAGCAGTACTTC.

This clone was counted a few times. Since a much larger clone is just one base distant, this may be a read error. The chain couples TRBV7-2 to TRBJ2-7; TRBD2 matches 10 bases. CDR1 is SGHTA and CDR2 is FQGNSA in the germline V gene. Trimming cost V 7 bases and J 3 bases; bases outside gene matches: 6. This CDR3 contains 14 residues. For the CDR3, the DNA is TGTGCCAGCAATAAAGGACTAGCGGACTACGAGCAGTACTTC. As protein: CASNKGLADYEQYF.

The sample holds a few counts of this clone. The rearrangement joins TRBV5-4 to TRBJ2-1; D gene ambiguous. Germline V lookup: CDR1 SGHNT, CDR2 YYREEE (reference sequence). Trimming took off 4 bases at V and 7 bases at J, with 15 bases between the two ends. This CDR3 spans 14 amino acids. CDR3: CASSARRSANEQFF. The CDR3 coding sequence is TGTGCCAGCAGCGCCCGAAGGAGTGCGAATGAGCAGTTCTTC.

This chain links TRBV7-6 with TRBJ2-2; D remains ambiguous. CDR1 and CDR2 (germline): SGHVS, FNYEAQ. The CDR3 totals 15 residues. Trimming removed 5 bases at V and 0 bases at J, with 10 bases between. The CDR3 region is CASSRQASNTGELFF. DNA for the CDR3: TGTGCCAGCAGCCGGCAGGCCTCGAACACCGGGGAGCTGTTTTTT.

V and J are TRBV10-3 and TRBJ2-3, with 11 positions matching TRBD2. The germline V gene has CDR1 ENHRY and CDR2 SYGVKD. The CDR3 is 15 amino acids. Losses at the gene ends were 6 bases for V and 6 bases for J; bases not matched to a gene: 8. Here the CDR3 reads CAIRASSGRRDTQYF. CDR3 sequence (DNA): TGTGCCATCAGAGCCTCTAGCGGGAGGAGGGATACGCAGTATTTT.

This clone was seen only once. A far larger clone is a single base away, which makes a read error likely. Other DNA sequences in the same sample also yield this CDR3. This chain connects TRBV19 to TRBJ1-5; 10 positions agree with TRBD1. Germline V gives CDR1 LNHDA, CDR2 SQIVND (reference sequence). This CDR3 is 17 amino acids long. The CDR3 sequence: CASSSPPGQGTDQPQHF. For the CDR3, the DNA is TGTGCCAGTAGTAGTCCTCCGGGACAGGGGACGGATCAGCCCCAGCACTTT. The complete variable domain, with remaining parts taken from reference TRBV19 and TRBJ1-5, reads DGGITQSPKYLFRKEGQNVTLSCEQNLNHDAMYWYRQDPGQGLRLIYYSQIVNDFQKGDIAEGYSVSREKKESFPLTVTSAQKNPTAFYLCASSSPPGQGTDQPQHFGDGTRLSIL.

To note about this clone: A far larger clone is off by one base, so a read error is likely. The gene calls are TRBV28 and TRBJ2-7; D call uncertain. Between the trimmed V and J ends, which lost 11 bases and 0 bases, there was a span of 11 bases. The germline V gene encodes CDR1 MDHEN and CDR2 SYDVKM. This CDR3 has 12 residues. The CDR3 bases are TGTGCCGGCGTTGAGAGCTCCTACGAGCAGTACTTC. It specifies CAGVESSYEQYF.

This clone showed up many times. This chain connects TRBV15 to TRBJ2-3; D possibly corresponds to TRBD1 (5 bases). This CDR3 is 15 amino acids long. The V gene lost 7 bases and the J gene lost 0 bases, with 14 bases spanning the gap. From germline, CDR1 is LNHNV and CDR2 YYDKDF (reference sequence). Here the CDR3 DNA reads TGTGCCACCACTCCAGGGATGGCTAGCACAGATACGCAGTATTTT. This translates into CATTPGMASTDTQYF.

The chain uses TRBV28 and TRBJ1-5; D is possibly TRBD1 (5 bases). The CDR3 contains 15 residues. The germline V and J ends were trimmed by 7 bases and 8 bases, with 21 bases remaining between them. Germline V CDR1 and CDR2: MDHEN, SYDVKM. The CDR3 DNA sequence: TGTGCCAGCACGGCGGGGGGTACGCATGACGAGCCCCAGCATTTT. Its protein product is CASTAGGTHDEPQHF.

This chain connects TRBV5-1 to TRBJ2-1; the D gene is possibly TRBD1 (6 bases). The CDR3 extends over 17 amino acids. Trimming removed 4 bases at V and 0 bases at J, with 17 bases between. CDR1 is SGHRS and CDR2 is YFSETQ in the germline V gene. The CDR3 spells CASSPNPTGSSYNEQFF. CDR3 sequence (DNA): TGCGCCAGCAGCCCGAACCCCACAGGGAGCTCCTACAATGAGCAGTTCTTC.